This TCR beta chain derives from a study of shared clonotypes between healthy human individuals. Notes on the study in general: Naive subsets generally exceeded memory subsets in estimated richness. Having only a few donors restricted how much genetic and exposure-history diversity was captured.

Cells designated naive CD8 were CD45RO-negative and were positively selected for CCR7, with terminally differentiated effector memory CD45RA+ cells excluded. The table came from immunoSEQ multiplex PCR; TCRdb's copy has only in-frame clones and leaves some out. The table lists around 2,000,000 clones, just under 95% of them singletons, with around 1% in the top ten. Germline CDR1 reads SGHNT; CDR2 reads YYREEE (reference sequence). The length of the CDR3 is 16 residues. V shed 4 bases and J 2 bases; nucleotides not matched to a gene: 9. In the case of this clone: The antigen remains undetermined.

This chain connects TRBV5-4 to TRBJ2-1; 7 positions agree with TRBD1. The material sequenced was naive CD8+ T cells sorted from blood. The receptor was isolated from a man younger than 30 in good health. The CDR3 DNA follows: TGTGCCAGCAGCGATTCACAGGGGTTTACCTACAATGAGCAGTTCTTC. It is translated as CASSDSQGFTYNEQFF.